This TCR beta chain was recovered during a study of early T cells in non-severe SARS-CoV-2 infection. About the research overall: Chains stayed unpaired after sequencing of bulk RNA from unsorted whole blood.

Study-wide points: Lookups in VDJdb leaned toward anti-spike CD8 responses and missed private and CD4 specificities.

This CDR3 is 15 amino acids long. From germline, CDR1 is SGHTA and CDR2 FQGNSA. The J segment lost 5 bases and the V segment lost 3 bases, leaving 8 bases of the junction unmatched. Molecules of cDNA were individually given unique molecular identifiers that were attached to them. TCRdb passed the 5' RACE reads through MiXCR, listing each CDR3 protein once. The data contain approximately 69,000 distinct CDR3 sequences, about an eighth of them seen just once; the ten biggest clones take up approximately 2.6%. This clonotype was recorded a few times. What it binds is not known. The sequences come from whole blood, collected at baseline. The TCR sequence derives from an adult who was a healthcare worker with PCR-confirmed SARS-CoV-2 infection or an uninfected control (not recorded which). The chain couples TRBV7-2 to TRBJ2-5; 8 nucleotides match TRBD1. The CDR3 bases are TGTGCCAGCAGCTTTCGGGACGGGACAGGCGAGACCCAGTACTTC. This codes for CASSFRDGTGETQYF.